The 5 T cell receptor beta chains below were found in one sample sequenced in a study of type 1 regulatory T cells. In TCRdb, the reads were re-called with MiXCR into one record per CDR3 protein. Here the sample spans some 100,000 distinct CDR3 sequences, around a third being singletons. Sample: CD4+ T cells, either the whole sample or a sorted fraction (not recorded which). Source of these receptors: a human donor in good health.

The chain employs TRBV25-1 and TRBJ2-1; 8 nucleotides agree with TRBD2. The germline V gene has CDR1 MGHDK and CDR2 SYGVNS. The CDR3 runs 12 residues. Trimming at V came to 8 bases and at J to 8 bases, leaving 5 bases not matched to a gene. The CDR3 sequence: CASPPGGDEQFF. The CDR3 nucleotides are TGTGCCAGCCCTCCCGGGGGGGATGAGCAGTTCTTC.

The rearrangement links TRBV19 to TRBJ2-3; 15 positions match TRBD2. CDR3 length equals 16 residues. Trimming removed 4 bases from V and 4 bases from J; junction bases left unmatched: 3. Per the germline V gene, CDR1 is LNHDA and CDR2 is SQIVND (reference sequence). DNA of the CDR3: TGTGCCAGTAGTACGGGACTAGCGGGAGGCGCAGATACGCAGTATTTT. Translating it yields CASSTGLAGGADTQYF.

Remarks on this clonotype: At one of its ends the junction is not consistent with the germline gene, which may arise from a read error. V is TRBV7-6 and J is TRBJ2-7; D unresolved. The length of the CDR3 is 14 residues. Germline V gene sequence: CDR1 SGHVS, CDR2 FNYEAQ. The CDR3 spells CTSSFRVSSYEQYF. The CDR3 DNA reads TGTACCAGCAGCTTCCGGGTGAGCTCCTACGAGCAGTACTTC. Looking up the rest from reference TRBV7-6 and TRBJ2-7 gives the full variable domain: GAGVSQSPRYKVTKRGQDVALRCDPISGHVSLYWYRQALGQGPEFLTYFNYEAQQDKSGLPNDRFSAERPEGSISTLTIQRTEQRDSAMYRCTSSFRVSSYEQYFGPGTRLTVT.

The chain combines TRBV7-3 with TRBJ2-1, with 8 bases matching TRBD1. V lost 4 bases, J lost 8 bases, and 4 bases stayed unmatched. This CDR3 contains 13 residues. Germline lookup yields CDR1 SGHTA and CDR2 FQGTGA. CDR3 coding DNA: TGTGCCAGCAGCTCGACAGGGGAGGATGAGCAGTTCTTC. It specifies CASSSTGEDEQFF.

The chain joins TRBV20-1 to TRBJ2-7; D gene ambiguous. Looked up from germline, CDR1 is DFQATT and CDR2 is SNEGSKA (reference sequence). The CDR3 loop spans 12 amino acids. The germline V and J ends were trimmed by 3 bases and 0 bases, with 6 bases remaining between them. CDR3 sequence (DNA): TGCAGTGCTAGCCGGATCTCCTACGAGCAGTACTTC. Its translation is CSASRISYEQYF.